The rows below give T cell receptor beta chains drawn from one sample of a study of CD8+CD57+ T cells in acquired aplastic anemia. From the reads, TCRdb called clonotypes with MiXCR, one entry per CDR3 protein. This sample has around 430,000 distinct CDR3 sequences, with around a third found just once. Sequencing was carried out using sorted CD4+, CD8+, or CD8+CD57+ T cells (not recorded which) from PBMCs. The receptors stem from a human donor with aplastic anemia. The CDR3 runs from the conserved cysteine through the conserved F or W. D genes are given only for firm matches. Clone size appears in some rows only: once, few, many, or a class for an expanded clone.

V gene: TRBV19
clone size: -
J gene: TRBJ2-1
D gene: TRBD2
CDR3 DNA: TGTGCCAGTAGTATAATTCAAATTGGGGGGGGTGAGCAGCTCTTC
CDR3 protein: CASSIIQIGGGEQLF

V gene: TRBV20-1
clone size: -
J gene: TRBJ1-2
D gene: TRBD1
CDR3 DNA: TGCAGTGCTAGCCCGGACAGGGGGGTCTATGGCTACACCTTC
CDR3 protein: CSASPDRGVYGYTF

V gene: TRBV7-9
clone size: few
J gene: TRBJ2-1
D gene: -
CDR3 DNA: TGTGCCAGCAGCTTAGAGGCATTTGTAAACGATGAGCAGTTCTTC
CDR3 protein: CASSLEAFVNDEQFF

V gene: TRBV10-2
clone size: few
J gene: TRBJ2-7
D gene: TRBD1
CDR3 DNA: TGCGCCAGCACCGGCCCGGCAGGGGGCTACGAGCAGTACTTC
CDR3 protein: CASTGPAGGYEQYF

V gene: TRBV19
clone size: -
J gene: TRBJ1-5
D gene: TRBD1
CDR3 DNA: TGTGCCAGTACTCCGGGACAGGGGGCAAGGCAGCCCCAGCATTTT
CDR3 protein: CASTPGQGARQPQHF

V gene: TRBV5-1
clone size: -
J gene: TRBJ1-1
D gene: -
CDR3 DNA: TGCGCCAGCAGTCCGGGGGCGCAAGGTGGTGAAGCTTTCTTT
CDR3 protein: CASSPGAQGGEAFF

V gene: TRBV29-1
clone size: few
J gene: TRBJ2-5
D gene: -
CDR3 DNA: TGCAGCGTCCAACAGGGACTACTACAGACCCAGTACTTC
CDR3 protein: CSVQQGLLQTQYF

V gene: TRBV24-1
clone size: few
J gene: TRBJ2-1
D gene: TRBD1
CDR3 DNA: TGTGCCACCAGTGATCCGGGACAGGATACCTACAATGAGCAGTTCTTC
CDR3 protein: CATSDPGQDTYNEQFF

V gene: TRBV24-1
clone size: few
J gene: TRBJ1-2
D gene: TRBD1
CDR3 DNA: TGTGCCACCAGTGAGGAGACAGGGGGCAACTATGGCTACACCTTC
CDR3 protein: CATSEETGGNYGYTF

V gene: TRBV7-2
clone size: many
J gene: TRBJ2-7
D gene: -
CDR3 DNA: TGTGCCAGCAGCTTAGTGGGAGGTGGCTACGAGCAGTACTTC
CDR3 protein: CASSLVGGGYEQYF

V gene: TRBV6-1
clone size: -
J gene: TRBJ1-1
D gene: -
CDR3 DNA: TGTGCCAGCAGTCCCGCGAGCAGTAACACTGAAGCTTTCTTT
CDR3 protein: CASSPASSNTEAFF

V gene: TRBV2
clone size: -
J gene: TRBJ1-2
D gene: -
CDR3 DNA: TGTGCCAGCAGATACTCGGACAGCAGTATAGAGGGCTACACCTTC
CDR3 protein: CASRYSDSSIEGYTF

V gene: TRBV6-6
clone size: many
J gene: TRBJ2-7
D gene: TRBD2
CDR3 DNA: TGTGCCAGCAGTTACCGCCTTGGGACTAGCGGTCCCTACGAGCAGTACTTC
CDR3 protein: CASSYRLGTSGPYEQYF

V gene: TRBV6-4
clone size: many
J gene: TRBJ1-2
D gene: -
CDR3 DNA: TGTGCCAGCAGTGACTCGGGGGGCATTGGCTACACCTTC
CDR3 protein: CASSDSGGIGYTF

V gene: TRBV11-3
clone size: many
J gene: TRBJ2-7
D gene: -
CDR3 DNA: TGTGCCAGCAGCTTAGAGAGGACATACGTCTACGAGCAGTACTTC
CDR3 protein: CASSLERTYVYEQYF

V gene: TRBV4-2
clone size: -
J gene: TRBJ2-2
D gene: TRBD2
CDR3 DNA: TGTGCCAGCAGCCACATAGCGGGCCCGAACACCGGGGAGCTGTTTTTT
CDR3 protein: CASSHIAGPNTGELFF

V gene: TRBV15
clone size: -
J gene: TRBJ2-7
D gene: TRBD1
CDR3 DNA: TGTGCCACCAGCAGAGATCTCGGCAGGGGGTACGAGCAGTACTTC
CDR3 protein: CATSRDLGRGYEQYF

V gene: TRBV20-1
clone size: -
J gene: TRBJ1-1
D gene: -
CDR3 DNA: TGCAGTGCCCGGGACAAAAACACTGAAGCTTTCTTT
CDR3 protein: CSARDKNTEAFF

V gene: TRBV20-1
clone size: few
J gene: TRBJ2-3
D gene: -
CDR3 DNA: TGCGGGGGGTGGAGAACAGATACGCAGTATTTT
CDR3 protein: CGGWRTDTQYF

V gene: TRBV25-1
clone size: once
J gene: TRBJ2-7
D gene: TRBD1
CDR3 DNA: TGTGCCAGCAGTGACCGCGGACAGGGCGGCGAGCAGTACTTC
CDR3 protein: CASSDRGQGGEQYF

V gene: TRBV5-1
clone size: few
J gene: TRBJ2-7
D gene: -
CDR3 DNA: TGCGCCAGCAGCCCATCGGGGTCTAACTACGAGCAGTACTTC
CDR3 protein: CASSPSGSNYEQYF

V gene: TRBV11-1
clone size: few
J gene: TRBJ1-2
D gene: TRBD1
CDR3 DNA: TGTGCCAGCAGCGTACGGGGGACAGCTTCTAACTATGGCTACACCTTC
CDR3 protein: CASSVRGTASNYGYTF

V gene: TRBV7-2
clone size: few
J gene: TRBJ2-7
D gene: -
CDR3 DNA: TGTGCCAGCAGCTCAAACCGTGAGGACTACGAGCAGTACTTC
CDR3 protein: CASSSNREDYEQYF

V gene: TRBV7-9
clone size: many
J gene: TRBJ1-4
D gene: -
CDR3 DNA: TGTGCCGGCTCCCGGGACCGTAATGAAAAACTGTTTTTT
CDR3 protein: CAGSRDRNEKLFF

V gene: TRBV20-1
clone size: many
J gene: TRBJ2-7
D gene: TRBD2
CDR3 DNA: TGCAGTGCTAGAGAGTCGGGACTAGTATACGAGCAGTACTTC
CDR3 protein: CSARESGLVYEQYF

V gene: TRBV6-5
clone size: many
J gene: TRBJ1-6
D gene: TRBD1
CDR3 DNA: TGTGCCAGCAGTTCACAGGGGGCTAACTCACCCCTCCACTTT
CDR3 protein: CASSSQGANSPLHF

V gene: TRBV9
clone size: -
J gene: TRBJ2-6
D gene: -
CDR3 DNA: TGTGCCAGCAGCGTAGACGGCCTCTCTGGGGCCAACGTCCTGACTTTC
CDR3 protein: CASSVDGLSGANVLTF

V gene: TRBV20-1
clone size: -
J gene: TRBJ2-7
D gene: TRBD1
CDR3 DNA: TGCAGTGCTCAAAGGACAGGGCGGTACGAGCAGTACTTC
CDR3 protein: CSAQRTGRYEQYF

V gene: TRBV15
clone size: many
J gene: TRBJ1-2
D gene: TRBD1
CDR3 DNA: TGTGCCACCAGCAGAGAAGGACAGGGGGTTTACGGCTACACCTTC
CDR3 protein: CATSREGQGVYGYTF

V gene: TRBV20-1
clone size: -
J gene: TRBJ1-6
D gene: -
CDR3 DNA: TGCAGTCGAGGGGGAGGGCAGGGCTCACCCCTCCACTTT
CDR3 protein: CSRGGGQGSPLHF

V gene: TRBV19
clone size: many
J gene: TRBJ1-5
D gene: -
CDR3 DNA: TGTGCCAGTAGTACTAGCCGGGACCGCCGTGGCAATCAGCCCCAGCATTTT
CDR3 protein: CASSTSRDRRGNQPQHF

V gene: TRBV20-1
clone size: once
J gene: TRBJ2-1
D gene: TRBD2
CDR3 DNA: TGCAGTGCTGGTATGTTGGCTAGCGGGAGTCTTTTATATGAGCAGTTCTTC
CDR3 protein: CSAGMLASGSLLYEQFF

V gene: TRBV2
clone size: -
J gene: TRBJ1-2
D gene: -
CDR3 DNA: TGTGCCAGCAGTGCCGGGGGGCTCCTCTATGGCTACACCTTC
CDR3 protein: CASSAGGLLYGYTF

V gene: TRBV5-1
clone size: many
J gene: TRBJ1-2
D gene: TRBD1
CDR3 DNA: TGCGCCAGCAGCTTGAACTCCGGACAGGCCTACTATGGCTACACCTTC
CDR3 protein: CASSLNSGQAYYGYTF

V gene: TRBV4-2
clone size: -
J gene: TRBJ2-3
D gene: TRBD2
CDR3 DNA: TGTGCCAGCAGCCAACCGGGTGGAGCGGGGGGGCGAGATACGCAGTATTTT
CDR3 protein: CASSQPGGAGGRDTQYF

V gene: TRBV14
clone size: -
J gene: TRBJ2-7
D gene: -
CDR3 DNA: TGTGCCAGCAGCCCGAGTATTCTACCATTAGAGCAGTACTTC
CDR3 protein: CASSPSILPLEQYF

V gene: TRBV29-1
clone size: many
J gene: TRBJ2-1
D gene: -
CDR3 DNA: TGCAGCGTTGAATTGGGGAGGGGGGGCAATGAGCAGTTCTTC
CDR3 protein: CSVELGRGGNEQFF

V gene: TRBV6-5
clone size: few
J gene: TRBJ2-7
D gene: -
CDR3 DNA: TGTGCCAGCAGTTACGGGGACGTAAACGAGCAGTACTTC
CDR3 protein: CASSYGDVNEQYF

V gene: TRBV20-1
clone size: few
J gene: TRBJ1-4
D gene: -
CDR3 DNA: TGCAGTGCTAAAGACGGACAAACTTCGGGAGGTGAAAAACTGTTTTTT
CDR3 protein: CSAKDGQTSGGEKLFF

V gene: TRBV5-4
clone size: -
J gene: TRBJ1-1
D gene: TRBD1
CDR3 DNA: TGTGCCAGCAGCTTGCCGACAGGGAGTGACACTGAAGCTTTCTTT
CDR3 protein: CASSLPTGSDTEAFF

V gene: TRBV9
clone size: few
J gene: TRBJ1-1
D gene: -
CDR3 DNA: TGTGCCAGCAGCCAAGCCTTAGAAGCTTTCTTT
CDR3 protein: CASSQALEAFF

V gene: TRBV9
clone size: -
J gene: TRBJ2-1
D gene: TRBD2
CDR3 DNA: TGTGCCAGCAGCGCGACTAGCGGAGACTACAATGAGCAGTTCTTC
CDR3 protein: CASSATSGDYNEQFF

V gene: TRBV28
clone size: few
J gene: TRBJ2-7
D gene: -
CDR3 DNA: TGTGCCAGCAGTTCCGGGGACTCGCTACCCGACGAGCAGTACTTC
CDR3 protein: CASSSGDSLPDEQYF

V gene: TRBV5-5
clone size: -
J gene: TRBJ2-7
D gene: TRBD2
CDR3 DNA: TGTGCCAGCAGCTTGCGCGGGAGGGCCCCCTACGAGCAGTACTTC
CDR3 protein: CASSLRGRAPYEQYF

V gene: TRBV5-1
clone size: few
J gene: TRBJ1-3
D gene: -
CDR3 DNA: TGCGCCAGCAGCCCGGACGGCGGGGAAAACACCATATATTTT
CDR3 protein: CASSPDGGENTIYF

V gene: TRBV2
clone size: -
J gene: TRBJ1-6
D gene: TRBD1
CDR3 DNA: TGTGCCAGCACCTGGACAGGGCTCGGTTCACCCCTCCACTTT
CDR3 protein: CASTWTGLGSPLHF

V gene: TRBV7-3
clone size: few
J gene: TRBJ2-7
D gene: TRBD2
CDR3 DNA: TGTGCCAGCAGCCTAACACGGGCGGGAGGGTCCATCGAGCAGTACTTC
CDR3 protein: CASSLTRAGGSIEQYF

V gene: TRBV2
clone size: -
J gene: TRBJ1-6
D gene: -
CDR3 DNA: TGTGCCAGCAGTGATGCCATGCCGAATTCACCCCTCCACTTT
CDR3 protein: CASSDAMPNSPLHF

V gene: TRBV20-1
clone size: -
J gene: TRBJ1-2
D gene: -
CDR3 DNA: TGCAGTGCCATCTTTTGGGGGGACCGCGGCTACACCTTC
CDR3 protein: CSAIFWGDRGYTF

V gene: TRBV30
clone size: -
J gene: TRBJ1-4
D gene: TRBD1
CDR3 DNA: TGTGCCTGGAGTCGACAGGGGGCCGATGAAAAACTGTTTTTT
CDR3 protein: CAWSRQGADEKLFF

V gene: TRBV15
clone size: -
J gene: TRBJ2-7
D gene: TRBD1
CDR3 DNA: TGTGCCACCGCGGACAGGGGTCTTGCGGGTCGCGAGCAGTACTTC
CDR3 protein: CATADRGLAGREQYF

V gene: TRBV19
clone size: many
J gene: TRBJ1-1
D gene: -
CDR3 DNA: TGTGCCAGTAGTATGGGGCAGGGGCCCACTGAAGCTTTCTTT
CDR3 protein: CASSMGQGPTEAFF

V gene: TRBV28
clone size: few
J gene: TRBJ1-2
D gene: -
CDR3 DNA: TGTGCCAGCAGTTTATATGAAGCTAACTATGGCTACACCTTC
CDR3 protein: CASSLYEANYGYTF

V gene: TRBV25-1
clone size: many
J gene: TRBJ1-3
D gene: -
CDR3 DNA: TGTGCCAGCAGTGGATTACAGGACTACTCTGGAAACACCATATATTTT
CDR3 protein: CASSGLQDYSGNTIYF

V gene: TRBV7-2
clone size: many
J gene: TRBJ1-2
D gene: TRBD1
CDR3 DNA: TGTGCCAGCAGTTCGGGACAGGGCCCAGGCTATGGCTACACCTTC
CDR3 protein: CASSSGQGPGYGYTF